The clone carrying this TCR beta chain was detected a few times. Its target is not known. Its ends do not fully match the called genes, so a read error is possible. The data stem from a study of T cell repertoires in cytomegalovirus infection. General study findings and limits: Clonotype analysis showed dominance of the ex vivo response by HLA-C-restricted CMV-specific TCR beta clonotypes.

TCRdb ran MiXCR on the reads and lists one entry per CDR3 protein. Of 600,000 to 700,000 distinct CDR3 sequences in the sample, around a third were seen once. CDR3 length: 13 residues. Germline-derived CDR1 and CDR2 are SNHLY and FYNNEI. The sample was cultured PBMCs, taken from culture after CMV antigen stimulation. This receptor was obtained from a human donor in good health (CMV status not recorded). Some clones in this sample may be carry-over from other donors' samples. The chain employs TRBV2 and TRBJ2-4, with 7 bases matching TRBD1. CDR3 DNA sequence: TGTGCTAGCAGCCGACAGGGTGTGGACATTCAGTACTTC. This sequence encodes CASSRQGVDIQYF.